One sample yielded the 10 T cell receptor beta chains listed below, sequenced in a study of blood T cell repertoires in COVID-19. The assay was immunoSEQ multiplex PCR, and TCRdb's table has in-frame clones only and misses some. The sample lists 150,000 to 200,000 clones; 80% to 90% were seen once. The sequencing input was peripheral blood. The receptors derive from a woman younger than 30 who had recovered from COVID-19.

Only one count was recorded for this clone. The chain employs TRBV5-3 and TRBJ1-6, with D unclear. TRBV5-3 is labeled an ORF, and its function is uncertain. V was clipped by 0 bases and J by 9 bases, with 13 bases between them. This CDR3 spans 15 amino acids. The CDR3 sequence: CARSLGPLLVSPLHF. The CDR3 coding sequence is TGTGCCAGAAGCTTGGGCCCACTGTTGGTTTCACCCCTCCACTTT.

This sequence joins TRBV9 and TRBJ1-1; the D gene is possibly TRBD1 (5 bases). V was pared by 0 bases and J by 4 bases, with 13 bases between. Germline V CDR1 and CDR2: SGDLS, YYNGEE. The length of the CDR3 is 15 residues. CDR3 region: CASSVGGMGGTEAFF. CDR3 nucleotides: TGTGCCAGCAGCGTAGGAGGAATGGGGGGCACTGAAGCTTTCTTT.

The chain joins TRBV11-2 to TRBJ2-7, with TRBD1 matching over 7 bases. Germline CDR1 is SGHAT and CDR2 is FQNNGV. The junction had 3 bases not matched to a gene; V was cut back by 3 bases and J by 4 bases. There are 13 residues in the CDR3. CDR3 amino acids: CASSFTGAYEQYV. The DNA of the CDR3 is TGTGCCAGCAGCTTTACAGGGGCTTACGAGCAGTACGTC.

V usage is TRBV6-2 or TRBV6-3 and J usage is TRBJ2-1; 8 nucleotides agree with TRBD2. The V segment lost 2 bases and the J segment 2 bases; nucleotides outside the gene matches: 2. The germline V gene encodes CDR1 MNHEY and CDR2 SVGEGT. The CDR3 consists of 15 residues. The CDR3: CASSYTSGPYNEQFF. The CDR3 bases are TGTGCCAGCAGTTACACTAGCGGACCCTACAATGAGCAGTTCTTC.

The chain is built from TRBV2 and TRBJ1-1, with D unresolved. Germline lookup yields CDR1 SNHLY and CDR2 FYNNEI. CDR3 length equals 14 residues. V gave up 7 bases and J gave up 0 bases, with 12 bases separating them. The CDR3 DNA reads as TGTGCCAGCACCCAAACAGCAATGAACACTGAAGCTTTCTTT. Translated: CASTQTAMNTEAFF. Using reference TRBV2 and TRBJ1-1 for the parts outside the CDR3, the full variable domain is EPEVTQTPSHQVTQMGQEVILRCVPISNHLYFYWYRQILGQKVEFLVSFYNNEISEKSEIFDDQFSVERPDGSNFTLKIRSTKLEDSAMYFCASTQTAMNTEAFFGQGTRLTVV.

There are a few counts of this clone. The chain employs TRBV7-8 and TRBJ2-5; D might be TRBD2 (6 bases). Per germline, CDR1 SGHVS and CDR2 FQNEAQ. V dropped 2 bases and J dropped 1 base, with 11 bases sitting between them. This CDR3 is built from 15 residues. CDR3 sequence reads: CASSLTGLLQETQYF. CDR3 in DNA: TGTGCCAGCAGCTTAACGGGACTGCTCCAAGAGACCCAGTACTTC.

This clone was seen only a few times. The CDR3, as DNA: TGTGCCAGTAGTATCCAGGGGATGGTCGGAGATACGCAGTATTTT. As protein: CASSIQGMVGDTQYF. This sequence joins TRBV19 and TRBJ2-3; D might be TRBD1 (6 bases). Per germline, CDR1 LNHDA and CDR2 SQIVND (reference sequence). Trimming left V 3 bases short and J 5 bases short, with 15 bases between. The CDR3 is 15 amino acids.

To note about this clone: At one end, the junction sequence differs from germline, possibly due to a read error. The chain combines TRBV18 with TRBJ2-1, with D tentatively TRBD2 (5 bases). The CDR3 is made up of 15 amino acids. In germline, CDR1 is KGHSH, CDR2 LQKENI. CDR3: CASLPRSRGSDEQFF. CDR3 in DNA: TGTGCCAGCTTACCACGGTCCCGGGGAAGTGATGAGCAGTTCTTC.

This sequence joins TRBV6-5 and TRBJ2-2; 11 nucleotides line up with TRBD2. J was trimmed by 7 bases and V by 4 bases; bases with no gene match: 5. In germline, CDR1 is MNHEY, CDR2 SVGAGI. The CDR3 extends over 15 amino acids. The CDR3: CASSSLAGEVGELFF. The CDR3 DNA reads TGTGCCAGCAGTTCACTAGCGGGAGAGGTCGGGGAGCTGTTTTTT.

The chain has TRBV6-2 or TRBV6-3 and TRBJ2-7; the match to TRBD2 covers 11 bases. CDR3 length: 17 residues. Trimming at V came to 0 bases and at J to 0 bases, leaving 4 bases not matched to a gene. Germline CDR1 reads MNHEY; CDR2 reads SVGEGT. The DNA for the CDR3 is TGTGCCAGCAGTTACTCGGCTAGCGGGAGGACCTCCTACGAGCAGTACGTC. Its translation is CASSYSASGRTSYEQYV.